These 3 T cell receptor beta chains were sequenced from one sample in a study of blood T cell repertoires in COVID-19. Here immunoSEQ multiplex PCR was the method, and the copy in TCRdb shows in-frame clones only, minus some. The profile covers around 260,000 clones, with approximately 86% appearing a single time and around 5% taken by the ten largest. The sequenced material came from peripheral blood. The receptor set was obtained from a woman aged 55 to 70 with COVID-19, enrolled during active disease.

V usage is TRBV27 and J usage is TRBJ1-5; no definite D call. CDR1 is MNHEY, CDR2 SMNVEV, per germline (reference sequence). The CDR3 runs to 14 residues. Deletions cut 5 bases from V and 1 base from J, with 9 bases between. The CDR3 region is CASSPPGSNQPQHF. DNA for the CDR3: TGTGCCAGCAGTCCCCCCGGGAGCAATCAGCCCCAGCATTTT.

J is TRBJ2-7 and V is TRBV5-1; no clear D gene. The V and J ends lost 4 bases and 5 bases respectively, with 22 bases between them. Germline CDR1 SGHRS, CDR2 YFSETQ. CDR3 length: 16 amino acids. This CDR3 reads CASSPLDSTGTHEQYF. In DNA, the CDR3 is TGCGCCAGCAGCCCGCTCGATAGCACCGGTACCCACGAGCAGTACTTC.

The chain carries TRBV29-1 and TRBJ2-1; 7 nucleotides align to TRBD2. J lost 8 bases, V lost 3 bases, and 7 bases had no gene match. Germline V gene sequence: CDR1 SQVTM, CDR2 ANQGSEA. CDR3 size: 13 residues. CDR3 sequence reads: CSVDTGLVDEQFF. CDR3 DNA: TGCAGCGTTGACACTGGACTAGTCGATGAGCAGTTCTTC.